These 29 T cell receptor beta chains came from one sample sequenced in a study of CD8+ T cells in alopecia areata. Extracted from the samples, RNA was reverse transcribed into cDNA to serve as the sequencing template. Data came from immunoSEQ multiplex PCR; TCRdb stores just in-frame clones and leaves some out. The table shows roughly 250,000 clones, with around 67% occurring only once. This sample comprised CD4+ T cells sorted from blood, obtained at week 0. These receptors all come from a human donor with alopecia areata.

The chain is built from TRBV2 and TRBJ2-1, with D unresolved. Trimming pared 3 bases from V and 5 bases from J, leaving 14 bases between. Germline loops: CDR1 SNHLY, CDR2 FYNNEI. The CDR3 contains 15 residues. The CDR3 loop is CASSESRLADNEQFF. In nucleotides, the CDR3 is TGTGCCAGCAGTGAGAGTAGACTGGCAGACAATGAGCAGTTCTTC.

The V and J genes are TRBV29-1 and TRBJ1-2; TRBD1 agrees at 7 bases. Germline lookup yields CDR1 SQVTM and CDR2 ANQGSEA. CDR3 length equals 12 residues. The V segment lost 8 bases and the J segment 4 bases; nucleotides outside the gene matches: 7. CDR3 sequence reads: CSLRTGRYGYTF. Here the CDR3 DNA reads TGCAGCCTTCGGACAGGCCGCTATGGCTACACCTTC.

V gene TRBV5-4 combines with J gene TRBJ2-5, with 9 bases matching TRBD2. Per germline, CDR1 SGHNT and CDR2 YYREEE (reference sequence). The V gene end was trimmed by 0 bases and the J gene end by 4 bases; junction bases not matched to a gene: 7. This CDR3 contains 16 residues. The CDR3 region has the DNA TGTGCCAGCAGCTTGGATCGGCGGGGGGGCAGAGAGACCCAGTACTTC. Amino acid sequence: CASSLDRRGGRETQYF.

The chain joins TRBV2 to TRBJ2-6; D gene unclear. The CDR3 is made up of 13 amino acids. The V and J ends lost 8 bases and 2 bases respectively, with 7 bases between them. The V gene's germline CDR1 is SNHLY and CDR2 FYNNEI. CDR3 in DNA: TGTGCCAGCCTGGCCGCTGGGGCCAACGTCCTGACTTTC. Its translation is CASLAAGANVLTF.

This clone was picked up a small number of times. The rearrangement links TRBV29-1 to TRBJ2-2; the match to TRBD1 covers 8 bases. J was trimmed by 5 bases and V by 6 bases; bases with no gene match: 8. Germline CDR1 is SQVTM and CDR2 is ANQGSEA. CDR3 length equals 14 residues. The CDR3, as DNA: TGCAGCGTGACCAGGGGGCGTCAAACCGGGGAGCTGTTTTTT. This translates into CSVTRGRQTGELFF.

The chain is built from TRBV13 and TRBJ2-1; D not resolved. CDR1 PRHDT and CDR2 FYEKMQ come from the germline V gene (reference sequence). This CDR3 comprises 13 residues. Trimming shortened V by 1 base and J by 4 bases, and 5 bases separated the two germline ends. The DNA of the CDR3 is TGTGCCAGCAGCTTAGATCAATACAATGAGCAGTTCTTC. Its protein product is CASSLDQYNEQFF.

The chain carries TRBV28 and TRBJ2-5; no reliable D call. V lost 7 bases, J lost 6 bases, and 18 bases lay in between. The germline CDR1 and CDR2 sequences are MDHEN and SYDVKM. The CDR3 is 14 residues long. The DNA for the CDR3 is TGTGCCAGCACCATAAGACGTAAGGGAAAGACCCAGTACTTC. It encodes CASTIRRKGKTQYF. Supplemented by reference TRBV28 and TRBJ2-5, the full variable domain reads DVKVTQSSRYLVKRTGEKVFLECVQDMDHENMFWYRQDPGLGLRLIYFSYDVKMKEKGDIPEGYSVSREKKERFSLILESASTNQTSMYLCASTIRRKGKTQYFGPGTRLLVL.

The table lists this clone with a few counts. The rearrangement uses TRBV29-1 and TRBJ1-1, with TRBD1 identical over 8 bases. CDR1 and CDR2 (germline): SQVTM, ANQGSEA. V dropped 5 bases and J dropped 0; count of bases not matched to a gene: 2. This CDR3 has 13 amino acids. The CDR3 DNA reads TGCAGCGTTAGGGGACAGGTGAACACTGAAGCTTTCTTT. Amino acid sequence: CSVRGQVNTEAFF.

The chain has TRBV7-2 and TRBJ2-7; 11 nucleotides match TRBD2. CDR1 is SGHTA, CDR2 FQGNSA, per germline. Losses at the gene ends were 11 bases for V and 6 bases for J; bases not matched to a gene: 9. This CDR3 is 13 amino acids long. In DNA, the CDR3 is TGTGCCGGATCTAGCGGGGGGTTGTCCGAGCAGTACTTC. It encodes CAGSSGGLSEQYF.

The chain carries TRBV7-9 and TRBJ2-6, with no clear D. CDR3 length: 14 residues. V was pared by 3 bases and J by 2 bases, with 5 bases between. Germline loops: CDR1 SEHNR, CDR2 FQNEAQ (reference sequence). CDR3 DNA: TGTGCCAGCAGCTTTCAAGCTGGGGCCAACGTCCTGACTTTC. Translating it yields CASSFQAGANVLTF.

CDR3 bases: TGTGCCAGCAGCGGGGACAGCAGCAATGAGCAGTTCTTC. Its protein is CASSGDSSNEQFF. The V and J genes are TRBV9 and TRBJ2-1, with 7 bases aligning to TRBD1. V lost 3 bases to trimming and J lost 6 bases; unmatched junction nucleotides: 3. The CDR3 is 13 residues long. CDR1 and CDR2 (germline): SGDLS, YYNGEE.

This clone is a singleton in its sample. The rearrangement links TRBV30 to TRBJ1-2; weak D call: TRBD1 (6 bases). This CDR3 contains 14 residues. The V gene lost 2 bases and the J gene lost 4 bases, with 14 bases spanning the gap. The germline CDR1 and CDR2 sequences are GTSNPN and SVGIG (reference sequence). The CDR3 region has the DNA TGTGCCTGGAGTCCTACTTTGGGGGCCTATGGCTACACCTTC. The encoded protein is CAWSPTLGAYGYTF.

This clone has more than one count but fewer than ten. The chain recombines TRBV4-3 with TRBJ2-5; possibly TRBD2 for D (5 bases). CDR3 size: 16 residues. V was cut by 0 bases and J by 1 base, with 12 bases left in between. Germline CDR1 is LGHNA and CDR2 is YSLEER. CDR3 DNA sequence: TGCGCCAGCAGCCAAGACCCCCCGAGCGGCCAAGAGACCCAGTACTTC. Amino acids: CASSQDPPSGQETQYF.

CDR3 sequence reads: CASGIGRVYNEQFF. The CDR3 region has the DNA TGTGCCAGCGGTATTGGGCGGGTTTACAATGAGCAGTTCTTC. V is TRBV11-2 and J is TRBJ2-1; the D gene is possibly TRBD2 (5 bases). Germline CDR1 and CDR2: SGHAT and FQNNGV. The CDR3 covers 14 residues. Trimming left V 8 bases short and J 4 bases short, with 15 bases between. The full variable domain, its missing parts supplied by reference TRBV11-2 and TRBJ2-1, is EAGVAQSPRYKIIEKRQSVAFWCNPISGHATLYWYQQILGQGPKLLIQFQNNGVVDDSQLPKDRFSAERLKGVDSTLKIQPAKLEDSAVYLCASGIGRVYNEQFFGPGTRLTVL.

This rearrangement joins TRBV2 to TRBJ1-2; the D is unclear. Germline CDR1 is SNHLY and CDR2 is FYNNEI. V was pared by 0 bases and J by 5 bases, with 13 bases between. There are 15 residues in the CDR3. Written as DNA, the CDR3 is TGTGCCAGCAGTGAAGCTTCAGGACCTGGGTATGGCTACACCTTC. This gives the protein CASSEASGPGYGYTF. Combining the CDR3 with reference TRBV2 and TRBJ1-2 gives the whole variable domain EPEVTQTPSHQVTQMGQEVILRCVPISNHLYFYWYRQILGQKVEFLVSFYNNEISEKSEIFDDQFSVERPDGSNFTLKIRSTKLEDSAMYFCASSEASGPGYGYTFGSGTRLTVV.

The chain recombines TRBV2 with TRBJ1-1; unclear D gene. From germline, CDR1 is SNHLY and CDR2 FYNNEI. This CDR3 is built from 13 residues. Between the trimmed V and J ends, which lost 6 bases and 9 bases, there was a span of 17 bases. CDR3 protein: CASRDNDRRKAFF. The DNA for the CDR3 is TGTGCCAGCAGAGACAATGACCGACGGAAAGCTTTCTTT.

V and J are TRBV5-1 and TRBJ2-5, with 13 bases aligning to TRBD2. V dropped 7 bases and J dropped 3; count of bases not matched to a gene: 9. Germline CDR1 is SGHRS and CDR2 is YFSETQ. The CDR3 totals 16 residues. The CDR3 here is CASGRLAGGGEETQYF. The CDR3 bases are TGCGCCAGCGGAAGACTAGCGGGGGGCGGTGAAGAGACCCAGTACTTC.

The chain employs TRBV4-3 and TRBJ1-2; D possibly corresponds to TRBD1 (5 bases). Trimming pared 3 bases from V and 2 bases from J, leaving 10 bases between. Germline V lookup: CDR1 LGHNA, CDR2 YSLEER. There are 14 residues in the CDR3. CDR3 loop: CASSQGRLNYGYTF. DNA for the CDR3: TGCGCCAGCAGCCAGGGACGGTTAAACTATGGCTACACCTTC.

Only a few counts were recorded for this clone. The CDR3 sequence: CASSPGGWETGELFF. Written as DNA, the CDR3 is TGTGCCAGCAGCCCAGGGGGATGGGAGACCGGGGAGCTGTTTTTT. The chain uses TRBV9 and TRBJ2-2, with 7 bases matching TRBD1. Germline assignment: CDR1 SGDLS and CDR2 YYNGEE. The ends lost 4 bases at V and 5 bases at J; junction bases unmatched: 8. The CDR3 runs 15 residues.

The gene calls are TRBV4-2 and TRBJ2-5; TRBD1 matches 9 bases. Looked up from germline, CDR1 is LGHNA and CDR2 is YNFKEQ. The CDR3 spans 14 residues. With V trimmed by 4 bases and J by 2 bases, 2 bases remained unmatched. The CDR3 coding sequence is TGTGCCAGCAGCCGGACAGGGGAACAAGAGACCCAGTACTTC. It specifies CASSRTGEQETQYF.

The chain combines TRBV29-1 with TRBJ1-2; no firm D call. The CDR3 extends over 12 amino acids. V was clipped by 2 bases and J by 4 bases, with 8 bases between them. Germline values: CDR1 SQVTM, CDR2 ANQGSEA. This CDR3 is CSVEYGSYGYTF. The CDR3 DNA reads as TGCAGCGTTGAATACGGGAGCTATGGCTACACCTTC.

The CDR3 loop reads CASSLGSGYGYTF. The CDR3 coding sequence is TGTGCCAGCAGCTTAGGGTCCGGCTATGGCTACACCTTC. This chain links TRBV7-6 with TRBJ1-2, with unresolved D. Germline values: CDR1 SGHVS, CDR2 FNYEAQ. The V end was cut by 1 base, the J end by 4 bases, with 7 bases between. CDR3 length: 13 residues.

This clone has just a few counts. The V and J genes are TRBV30 and TRBJ2-5, with TRBD1 matching over 12 bases. V was clipped by 3 bases and J by 4 bases; unmatched bases: 9. Germline-derived CDR1 and CDR2 are GTSNPN and SVGIG (reference sequence). This CDR3 has 16 residues. CDR3: CAWRTGTGGLGETQYF. The DNA for the CDR3 is TGTGCCTGGAGGACCGGGACAGGGGGCTTAGGAGAGACCCAGTACTTC.

The J gene is TRBJ2-7, the V gene TRBV9; 12 bases line up with TRBD2. From germline, CDR1 is SGDLS and CDR2 YYNGEE. The J segment lost 7 bases and the V segment lost 3 bases, leaving 11 bases of the junction unmatched. CDR3 length: 16 residues. This CDR3 is CASSEGPSGGAREQYF. In DNA form, the CDR3 reads TGTGCCAGCAGCGAGGGCCCTAGCGGGGGGGCAAGAGAGCAGTACTTC.

V is TRBV27 and J is TRBJ1-1, with D maybe TRBD1 (5 bases). Germline values: CDR1 MNHEY, CDR2 SMNVEV (reference sequence). The V and J ends lost 2 bases and 3 bases respectively, with 7 bases between them. The CDR3 totals 13 residues. Here the CDR3 reads CASSLRGDTEAFF. CDR3 DNA sequence: TGTGCCAGCAGTTTAAGAGGGGACACTGAAGCTTTCTTT.

CDR3 residues: CASSSQGGPGNEQFF. For the CDR3, the DNA is TGCGCCAGCAGCAGTCAGGGTGGCCCGGGCAATGAGCAGTTCTTC. The chain links TRBV5-1 to TRBJ2-1, with D possibly TRBD1 on 5 matching bases. The length of the CDR3 is 15 residues. Germline lookup yields CDR1 SGHRS and CDR2 YFSETQ. V lost 4 bases, J lost 6 bases, and 17 bases lay in between.

This clone was seen more than once but under ten times. The chain couples TRBV10-3 to TRBJ2-6, with D hard to call. CDR1 is ENHRY, CDR2 SYGVKD, per germline. This CDR3 has 16 amino acids. The V end was cut by 1 base, the J end by 0 bases, with 7 bases between. Here the CDR3 DNA reads TGTGCCATCAGTGAGTTTTCGAACTCTGGGGCCAACGTCCTGACTTTC. Its protein product is CAISEFSNSGANVLTF.

The table lists this clone with a count of one. The same CDR3 also results from other DNA sequences found in this sample. This rearrangement joins TRBV29-1 to TRBJ1-1; 8 bases are shared with TRBD1. This CDR3 comprises 12 residues. With V trimmed by 5 bases and J by 4 bases, 3 bases remained unmatched. Germline V gene sequence: CDR1 SQVTM, CDR2 ANQGSEA. This CDR3 is CSVHTGGTEAFF. The DNA of the CDR3 is TGCAGCGTTCATACAGGGGGCACTGAAGCTTTCTTT.

The chain employs TRBV9 and TRBJ2-1; TRBD1 might be the D (5 bases). The germline CDR1 and CDR2 sequences are SGDLS and YYNGEE. The CDR3 extends over 15 amino acids. The V end lost 5 bases, the J end lost 4 bases, and 16 bases lay between the germline ends. CDR3 bases: TGTGCCAGCAGGATAGGGGCCAAGGGATACAATGAGCAGTTCTTC. This encodes CASRIGAKGYNEQFF.